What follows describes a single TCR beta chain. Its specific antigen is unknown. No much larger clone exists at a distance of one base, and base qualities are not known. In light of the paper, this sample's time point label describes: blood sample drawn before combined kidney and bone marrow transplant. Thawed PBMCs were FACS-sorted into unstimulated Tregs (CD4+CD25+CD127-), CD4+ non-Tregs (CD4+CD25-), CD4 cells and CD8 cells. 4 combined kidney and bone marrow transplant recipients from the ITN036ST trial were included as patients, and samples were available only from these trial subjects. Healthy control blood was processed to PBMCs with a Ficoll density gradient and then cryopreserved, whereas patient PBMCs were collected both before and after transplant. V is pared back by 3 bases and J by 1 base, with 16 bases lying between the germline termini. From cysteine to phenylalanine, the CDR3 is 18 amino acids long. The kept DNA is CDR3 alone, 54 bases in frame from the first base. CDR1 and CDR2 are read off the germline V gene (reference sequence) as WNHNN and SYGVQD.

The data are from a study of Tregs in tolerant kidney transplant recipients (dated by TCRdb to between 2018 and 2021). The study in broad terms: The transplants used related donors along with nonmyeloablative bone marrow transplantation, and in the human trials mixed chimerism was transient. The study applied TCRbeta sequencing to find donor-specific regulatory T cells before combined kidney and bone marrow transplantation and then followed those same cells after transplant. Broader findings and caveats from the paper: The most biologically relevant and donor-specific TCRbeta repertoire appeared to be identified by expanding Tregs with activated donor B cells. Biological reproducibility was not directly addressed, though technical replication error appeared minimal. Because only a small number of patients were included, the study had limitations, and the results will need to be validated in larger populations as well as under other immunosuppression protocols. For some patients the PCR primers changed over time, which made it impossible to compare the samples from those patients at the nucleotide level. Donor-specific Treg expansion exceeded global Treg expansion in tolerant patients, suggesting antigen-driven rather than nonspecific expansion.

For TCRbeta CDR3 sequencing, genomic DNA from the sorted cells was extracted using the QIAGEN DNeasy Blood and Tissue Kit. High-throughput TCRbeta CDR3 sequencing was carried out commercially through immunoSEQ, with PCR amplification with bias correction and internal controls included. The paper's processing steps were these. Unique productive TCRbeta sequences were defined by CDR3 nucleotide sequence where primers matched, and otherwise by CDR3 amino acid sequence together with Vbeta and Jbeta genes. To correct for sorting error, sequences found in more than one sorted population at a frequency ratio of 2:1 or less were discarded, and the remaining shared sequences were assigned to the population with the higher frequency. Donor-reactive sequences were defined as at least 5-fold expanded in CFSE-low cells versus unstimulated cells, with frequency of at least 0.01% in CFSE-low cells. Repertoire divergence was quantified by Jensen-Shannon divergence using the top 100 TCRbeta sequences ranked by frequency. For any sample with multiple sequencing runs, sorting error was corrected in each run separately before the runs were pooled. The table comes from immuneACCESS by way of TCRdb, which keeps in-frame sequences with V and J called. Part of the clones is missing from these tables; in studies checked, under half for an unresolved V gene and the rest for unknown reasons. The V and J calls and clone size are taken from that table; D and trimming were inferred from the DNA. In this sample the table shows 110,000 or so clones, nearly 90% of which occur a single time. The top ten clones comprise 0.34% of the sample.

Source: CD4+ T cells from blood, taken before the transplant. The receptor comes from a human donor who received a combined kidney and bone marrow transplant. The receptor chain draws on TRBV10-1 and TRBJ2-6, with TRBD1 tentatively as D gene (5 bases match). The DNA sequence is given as TGCGCCAGCAGTGACAGGGTCCCCTACTTATCTGGGGCCAACGTCCTGACTTTC. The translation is CASSDRVPYLSGANVLTF.